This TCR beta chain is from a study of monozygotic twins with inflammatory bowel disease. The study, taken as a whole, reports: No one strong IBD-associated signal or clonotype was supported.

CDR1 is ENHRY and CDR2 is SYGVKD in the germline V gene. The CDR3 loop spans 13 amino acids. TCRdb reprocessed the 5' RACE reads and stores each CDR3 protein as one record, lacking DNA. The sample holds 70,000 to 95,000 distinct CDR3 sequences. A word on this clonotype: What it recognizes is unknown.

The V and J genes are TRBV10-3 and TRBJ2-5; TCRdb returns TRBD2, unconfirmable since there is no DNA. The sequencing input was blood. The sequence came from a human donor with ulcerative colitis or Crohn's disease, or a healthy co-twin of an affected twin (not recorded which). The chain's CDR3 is CATTSGGRETQYF.